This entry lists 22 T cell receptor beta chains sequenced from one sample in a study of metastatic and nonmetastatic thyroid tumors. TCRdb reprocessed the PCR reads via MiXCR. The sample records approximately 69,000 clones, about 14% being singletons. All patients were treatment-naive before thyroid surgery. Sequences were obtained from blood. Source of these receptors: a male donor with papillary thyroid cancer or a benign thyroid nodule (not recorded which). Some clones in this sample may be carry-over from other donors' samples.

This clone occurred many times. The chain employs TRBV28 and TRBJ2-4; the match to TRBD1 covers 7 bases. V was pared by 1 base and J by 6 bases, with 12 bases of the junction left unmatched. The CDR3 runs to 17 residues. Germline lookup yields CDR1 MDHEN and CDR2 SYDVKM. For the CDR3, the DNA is TGTGCCAGCAGTTTATCGGGATACAGGGGCCGTCTAAACATTCAGTACTTC. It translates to CASSLSGYRGRLNIQYF.

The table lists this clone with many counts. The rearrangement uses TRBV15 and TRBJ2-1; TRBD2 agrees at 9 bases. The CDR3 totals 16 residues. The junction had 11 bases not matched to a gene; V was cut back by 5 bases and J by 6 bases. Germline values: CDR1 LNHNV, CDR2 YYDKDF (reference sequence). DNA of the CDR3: TGTGCCACCAGCTCCCATAGCGGGGGCCCCCCCAATGAGCAGTTCTTC. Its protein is CATSSHSGGPPNEQFF.

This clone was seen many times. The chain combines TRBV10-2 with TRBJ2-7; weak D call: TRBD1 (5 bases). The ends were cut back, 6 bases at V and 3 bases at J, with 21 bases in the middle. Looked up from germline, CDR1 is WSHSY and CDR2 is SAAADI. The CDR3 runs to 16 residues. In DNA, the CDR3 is TGCGCCAGCAGCCCAGGGCCACCTTCGTACCACTACGAGCAGTACGTC. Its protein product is CASSPGPPSYHYEQYV.

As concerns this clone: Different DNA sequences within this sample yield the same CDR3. DNA of the CDR3: TGTGCCAGCAAAGCGGAGTTGGGTGAGCAGTACTTC. This codes for CASKAELGEQYF. The chain couples TRBV6-1 to TRBJ2-7; perhaps TRBD2 as D (5 bases). The germline V and J ends were trimmed by 7 bases and 7 bases, with 14 bases remaining between them. Per germline, CDR1 MNHNS and CDR2 SASEGT. CDR3 size: 12 residues.

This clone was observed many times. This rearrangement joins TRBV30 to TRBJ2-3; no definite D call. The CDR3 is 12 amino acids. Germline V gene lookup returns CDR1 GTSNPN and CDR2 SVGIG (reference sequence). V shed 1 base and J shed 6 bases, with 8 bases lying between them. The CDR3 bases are TGTGCCTGGAGTGGGTCGAGGGATACGCAGTATTTT. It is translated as CAWSGSRDTQYF.

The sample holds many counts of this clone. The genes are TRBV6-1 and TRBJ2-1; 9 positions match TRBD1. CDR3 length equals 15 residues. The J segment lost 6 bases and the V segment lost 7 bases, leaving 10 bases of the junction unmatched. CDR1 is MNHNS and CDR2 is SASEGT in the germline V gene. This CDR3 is CASKPGTGTFNEQFF. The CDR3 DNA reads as TGTGCCAGCAAACCCGGGACAGGGACTTTCAATGAGCAGTTCTTC.

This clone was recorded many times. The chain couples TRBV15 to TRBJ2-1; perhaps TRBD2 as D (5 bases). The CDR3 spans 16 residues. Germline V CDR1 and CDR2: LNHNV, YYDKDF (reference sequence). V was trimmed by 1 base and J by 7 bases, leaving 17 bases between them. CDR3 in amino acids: CATSRGWDTSMNEQFF. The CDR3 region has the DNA TGTGCCACCAGCAGAGGTTGGGATACTAGTATGAATGAGCAGTTCTTC.

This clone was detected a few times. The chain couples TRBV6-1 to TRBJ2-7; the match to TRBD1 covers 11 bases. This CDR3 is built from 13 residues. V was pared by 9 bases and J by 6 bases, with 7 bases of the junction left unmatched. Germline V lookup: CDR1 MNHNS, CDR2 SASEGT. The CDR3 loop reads CARAGTGGGEQYV. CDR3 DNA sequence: TGTGCCAGAGCCGGGACAGGGGGAGGCGAGCAGTACGTC.

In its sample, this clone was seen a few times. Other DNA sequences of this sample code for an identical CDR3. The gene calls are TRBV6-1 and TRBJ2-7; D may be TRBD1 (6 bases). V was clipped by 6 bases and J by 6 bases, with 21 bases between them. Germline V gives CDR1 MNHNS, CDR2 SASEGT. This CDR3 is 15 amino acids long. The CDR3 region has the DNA TGTGCCAGCAGCACCCTGCTACAGGGCGTGTTCGAGCAGTACTTC. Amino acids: CASSTLLQGVFEQYF.

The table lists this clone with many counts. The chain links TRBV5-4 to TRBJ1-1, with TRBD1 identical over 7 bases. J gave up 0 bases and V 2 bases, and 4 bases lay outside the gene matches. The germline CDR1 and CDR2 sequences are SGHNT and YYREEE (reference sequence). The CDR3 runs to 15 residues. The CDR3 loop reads CASSFRQGLNTEAFF. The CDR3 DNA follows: TGTGCCAGCAGCTTTAGACAGGGACTGAACACTGAAGCTTTCTTT.

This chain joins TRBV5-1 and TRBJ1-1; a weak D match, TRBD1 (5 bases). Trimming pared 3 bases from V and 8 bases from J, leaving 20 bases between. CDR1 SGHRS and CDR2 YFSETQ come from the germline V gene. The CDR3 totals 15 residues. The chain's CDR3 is CASSSPLGGSGEAFF. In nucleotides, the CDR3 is TGCGCCAGCAGCTCTCCCCTAGGTGGCTCAGGGGAAGCTTTCTTT.

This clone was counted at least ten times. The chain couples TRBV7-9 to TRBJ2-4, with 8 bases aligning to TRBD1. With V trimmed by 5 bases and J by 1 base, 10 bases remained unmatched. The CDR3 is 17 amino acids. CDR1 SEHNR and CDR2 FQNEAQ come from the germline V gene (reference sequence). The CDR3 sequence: CASSPPPTGDAKNIQYF. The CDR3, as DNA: TGTGCCAGCAGCCCACCTCCGACAGGGGACGCCAAAAACATTCAGTACTTC.

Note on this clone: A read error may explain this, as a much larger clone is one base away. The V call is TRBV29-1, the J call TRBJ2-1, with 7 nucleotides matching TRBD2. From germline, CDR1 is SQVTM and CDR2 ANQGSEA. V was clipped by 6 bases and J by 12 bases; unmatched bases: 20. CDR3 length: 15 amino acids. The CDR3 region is CSVPAYNLGLVGQFF. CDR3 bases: TGCAGCGTCCCCGCATATAATCTCGGACTAGTCGGGCAGTTCTTC.

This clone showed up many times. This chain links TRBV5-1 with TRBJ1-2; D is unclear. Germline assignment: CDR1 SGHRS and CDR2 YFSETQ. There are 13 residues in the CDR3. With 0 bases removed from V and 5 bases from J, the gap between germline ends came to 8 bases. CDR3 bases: TGCGCCAGCAGCTTGGAACAATCATATGGCTACACCTTC. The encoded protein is CASSLEQSYGYTF.

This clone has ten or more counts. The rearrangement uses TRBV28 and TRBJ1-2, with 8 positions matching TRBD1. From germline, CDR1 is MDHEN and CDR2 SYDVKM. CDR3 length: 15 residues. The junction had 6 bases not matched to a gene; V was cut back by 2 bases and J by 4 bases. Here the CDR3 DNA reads TGTGCCAGCAGTTTAGGAGGACAGGGCAGCTATGGCTACACCTTC. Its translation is CASSLGGQGSYGYTF.

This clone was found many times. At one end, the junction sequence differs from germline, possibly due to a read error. This CDR3 is CASSLTGQGLEAQYF. In DNA, the CDR3 is TGCGCCAGCAGCCTAACGGGACAGGGGTTAGAGGCCCAGTACTTC. The J gene is TRBJ2-5, the V gene TRBV5-1; 10 bases line up with TRBD1. Germline assignment: CDR1 SGHRS and CDR2 YFSETQ. CDR3 size: 15 residues.

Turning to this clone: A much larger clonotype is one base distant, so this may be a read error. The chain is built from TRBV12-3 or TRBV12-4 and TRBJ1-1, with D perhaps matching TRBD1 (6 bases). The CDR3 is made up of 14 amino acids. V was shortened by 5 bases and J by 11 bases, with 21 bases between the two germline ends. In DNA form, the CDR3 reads TGTGCCAGCAGTACAGGGTCGGCAGGCGCGGCGGCTTTCTTT. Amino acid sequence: CASSTGSAGAAAFF.

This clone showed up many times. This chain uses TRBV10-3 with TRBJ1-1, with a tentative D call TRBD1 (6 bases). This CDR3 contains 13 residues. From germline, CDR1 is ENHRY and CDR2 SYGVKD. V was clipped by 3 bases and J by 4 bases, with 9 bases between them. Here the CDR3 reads CAISDATGTEAFF. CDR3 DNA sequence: TGTGCCATCAGTGATGCGACAGGCACTGAAGCTTTCTTT.

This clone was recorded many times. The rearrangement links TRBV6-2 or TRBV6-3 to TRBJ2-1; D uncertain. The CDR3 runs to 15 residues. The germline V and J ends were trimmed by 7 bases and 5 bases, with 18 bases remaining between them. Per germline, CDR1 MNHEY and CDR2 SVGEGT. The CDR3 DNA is TGTGCCAGCACCGACCAACCTCAGCCCCACAATGAGCAGTTCTTC. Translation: CASTDQPQPHNEQFF.

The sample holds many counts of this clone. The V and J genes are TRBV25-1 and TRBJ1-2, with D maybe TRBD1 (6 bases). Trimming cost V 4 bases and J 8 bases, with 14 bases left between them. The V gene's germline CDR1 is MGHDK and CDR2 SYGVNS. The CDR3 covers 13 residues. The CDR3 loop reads CASSVGGGFGYTF. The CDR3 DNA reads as TGTGCCAGCAGTGTAGGAGGGGGGTTCGGCTACACCTTC.

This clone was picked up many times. The chain's CDR3 is CASSFPSGAKGYTF. CDR3 nucleotides: TGTGCCAGCAGCTTTCCATCAGGGGCGAAGGGCTACACCTTC. V and J are TRBV5-4 and TRBJ1-2; a weak D match, TRBD1 (6 bases). This CDR3 contains 14 residues. Between the trimmed V and J ends, which lost 2 bases and 8 bases, there was a span of 16 bases. CDR1 is SGHNT and CDR2 is YYREEE in the germline V gene (reference sequence).

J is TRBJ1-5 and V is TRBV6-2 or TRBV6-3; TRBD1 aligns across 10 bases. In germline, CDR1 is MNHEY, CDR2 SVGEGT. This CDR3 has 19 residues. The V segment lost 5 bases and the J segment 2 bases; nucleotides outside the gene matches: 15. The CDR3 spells CASSLSVTGGRCGNQPQHF. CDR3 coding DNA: TGTGCCAGCAGTCTGTCCGTGACAGGGGGCAGGTGTGGCAATCAGCCCCAGCATTTT.